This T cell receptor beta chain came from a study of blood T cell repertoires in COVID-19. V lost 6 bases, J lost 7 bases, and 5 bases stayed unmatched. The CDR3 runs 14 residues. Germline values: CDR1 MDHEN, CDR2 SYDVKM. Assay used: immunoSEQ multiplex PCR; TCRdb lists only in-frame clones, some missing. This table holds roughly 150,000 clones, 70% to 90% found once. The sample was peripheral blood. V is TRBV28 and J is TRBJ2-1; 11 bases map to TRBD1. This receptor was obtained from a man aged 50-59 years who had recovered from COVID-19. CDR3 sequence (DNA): TGTGCCAGCAGCCGGGACAGGGGGAAAAATGAGCAGTTCTTC. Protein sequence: CASSRDRGKNEQFF.